This T cell receptor beta chain was documented in a study of T cell repertoires in cytomegalovirus infection. Study-wide context: Selected CMV epitopes included recently identified HLA-C-restricted ones as well as well-studied HLA-B-restricted ones. TCR beta signatures that were public indicated CMV infection and matching HLA type. Study findings and constraints: The cumulative frequency of public TCR beta families identified carriers of CMV plus the relevant HLA. CMV-specific HLA-C-restricted TCR beta clonotypes dominated the ex vivo response.

A single record per CDR3 protein comes from TCRdb applying MiXCR to the reads. This sample carries around 340,000 distinct CDR3 sequences, almost 30% of them seen once, and the ten largest clones take around 19%. The CDR3 is 13 amino acids. CDR1 is SGHTA and CDR2 is FQGTGA in the germline V gene. V lost 1 base to trimming and J lost 8 bases, with 6 bases between them. On this clonotype: What it binds is not known.

This TCR was sampled from a human donor in good health (CMV status not recorded). Some clones in this sample may be carry-over from other donors' samples. The sample consisted of cultured PBMCs, taken from culture after CMV antigen stimulation. J is TRBJ1-6 and V is TRBV7-3; unclear D gene. CDR3 amino acids: CASSLSLYSPLHF. The DNA of the CDR3 is TGTGCCAGCAGCTTAAGCCTCTATTCACCCCTCCACTTT.